A selection of T cell receptor beta chains follows, all from one sample in a study of blood T cells in healthy people across ages. One entry per CDR3 protein, called by TCRdb with MiXCR from the 5' RACE reads. The sample includes more than 700,000 distinct CDR3 sequences, about 46% seen only once; the top ten take less than 20%. The specimen sequenced was blood. The receptors originated from a man older than 75 in good health. The CDR3 runs from the conserved cysteine through the conserved F or W. The D gene is left open where the match is weak. The size field is filled for only some rows; it gives once, few, many or a size class.

d_gene: NA; j_gene: TRBJ2-7; abundance: few; v_gene: TRBV20-1; CDR3aa: CSAKTGKASSYEQYF; CDR3nt: TGCAGTGCTAAGACGGGAAAAGCCTCCTCCTACGAGCAGTACTTC
d_gene: TRBD1; j_gene: TRBJ2-4; abundance: NA; v_gene: TRBV7-2; CDR3aa: CASSPRDRDIQYF; CDR3nt: TGTGCCAGCAGCCCCCGGGACAGGGACATTCAGTACTTC
d_gene: TRBD2; j_gene: TRBJ2-2; abundance: NA; v_gene: TRBV7-8; CDR3aa: CASRSASGTNTGELFF; CDR3nt: TGTGCCAGCAGGTCAGCTAGCGGGACCAACACCGGGGAGCTGTTTTTT
d_gene: NA; j_gene: TRBJ2-1; abundance: NA; v_gene: TRBV20-1; CDR3aa: CSARPSGVSSYNEQFF; CDR3nt: TGCAGTGCTAGGCCATCTGGGGTGAGCTCCTACAATGAGCAGTTCTTC
d_gene: TRBD1; j_gene: TRBJ2-3; abundance: NA; v_gene: TRBV4-2; CDR3aa: CASSQPGQGAADTQYF; CDR3nt: TGTGCCAGCAGCCAACCTGGACAGGGGGCTGCAGATACGCAGTATTTT
d_gene: NA; j_gene: TRBJ1-2; abundance: NA; v_gene: TRBV6-5; CDR3aa: CASSYSSTGRYGYTF; CDR3nt: TGTGCCAGCAGTTACTCGAGCACAGGGCGCTATGGCTACACCTTC
d_gene: NA; j_gene: TRBJ2-3; abundance: few; v_gene: TRBV7-8; CDR3aa: CASSLAGFPDTQYF; CDR3nt: TGTGCCAGCAGCTTGGCAGGGTTCCCAGATACGCAGTATTTT
d_gene: TRBD1; j_gene: TRBJ1-1; abundance: NA; v_gene: TRBV20-1; CDR3aa: CSALTGRDTEAFF; CDR3nt: TGCAGTGCCCTGACAGGGCGTGACACTGAAGCTTTCTTT
d_gene: TRBD1; j_gene: TRBJ2-7; abundance: few; v_gene: TRBV28; CDR3aa: CASSLTGEYREQYF; CDR3nt: TGTGCCAGCAGTCTGACAGGGGAGTACAGAGAGCAGTACTTC
d_gene: TRBD2; j_gene: TRBJ2-3; abundance: NA; v_gene: TRBV6-2/TRBV6-3; CDR3aa: CASSYQGLAGESQYF; CDR3nt: TGTGCCAGCAGTTACCAAGGACTAGCGGGAGAGTCGCAGTATTTT
d_gene: TRBD2; j_gene: TRBJ2-1; abundance: few; v_gene: TRBV5-1; CDR3aa: CASSLAGLAGPGNEQFF; CDR3nt: TGCGCCAGCAGCTTGGCTGGGCTAGCGGGCCCAGGGAATGAGCAGTTCTTC
d_gene: TRBD1; j_gene: TRBJ2-4; abundance: NA; v_gene: TRBV9; CDR3aa: CASSASPGQTAKNIQYF; CDR3nt: TGTGCCAGCAGCGCATCTCCGGGACAGACAGCCAAAAACATTCAGTACTTC
d_gene: NA; j_gene: TRBJ1-3; abundance: NA; v_gene: TRBV9; CDR3aa: CAGSSQDLGNTIYF; CDR3nt: TGTGCCGGCAGCTCTCAGGATCTCGGAAACACCATATATTTT
d_gene: TRBD1; j_gene: TRBJ2-7; abundance: NA; v_gene: TRBV4-2; CDR3aa: CASSQDVGGTYEQYF; CDR3nt: TGTGCCAGCAGCCAAGATGTAGGGGGCACCTACGAGCAGTACTTC
d_gene: NA; j_gene: TRBJ1-4; abundance: NA; v_gene: TRBV7-2; CDR3aa: CASSSMVWATNEKLFF; CDR3nt: TGTGCCAGCAGCTCTATGGTGTGGGCGACTAATGAAAAACTGTTTTTT
d_gene: NA; j_gene: TRBJ2-7; abundance: NA; v_gene: TRBV20-1; CDR3aa: CSARDGQKGTYEQYF; CDR3nt: TGCAGTGCTAGAGATGGGCAGAAGGGGACCTACGAGCAGTACTTC
d_gene: NA; j_gene: TRBJ1-5; abundance: few; v_gene: TRBV20-1; CDR3aa: CSARDFRSGNQPQHF; CDR3nt: TGCAGTGCTAGAGATTTTCGGAGTGGCAATCAGCCCCAGCATTTT
d_gene: NA; j_gene: TRBJ2-5; abundance: few; v_gene: TRBV9; CDR3aa: CASSVAPGQVGGETQYF; CDR3nt: TGTGCCAGCAGCGTAGCCCCGGGGCAGGTTGGCGGAGAGACCCAGTACTTC
d_gene: TRBD1; j_gene: TRBJ2-3; abundance: many; v_gene: TRBV7-9; CDR3aa: CASSHGTGDTDTQYF; CDR3nt: TGTGCCAGCAGCCACGGGACAGGGGACACAGATACGCAGTATTTT
d_gene: NA; j_gene: TRBJ1-5; abundance: NA; v_gene: TRBV24-1; CDR3aa: CATSDPQVPNQPQHF; CDR3nt: TGTGCCACCAGTGATCCGCAGGTGCCAAATCAGCCCCAGCATTTT
d_gene: NA; j_gene: TRBJ2-6; abundance: few; v_gene: TRBV7-9; CDR3aa: CASSFLRTDPSSGANVLTF; CDR3nt: TGTGCCAGCAGCTTTCTGCGGACGGACCCCAGCTCTGGGGCCAACGTCCTGACTTTC
d_gene: NA; j_gene: TRBJ2-3; abundance: few; v_gene: TRBV12-3/TRBV12-4; CDR3aa: CASSGRVRADTQYF; CDR3nt: TGTGCCAGCAGTGGAAGGGTAAGAGCAGATACGCAGTATTTT
d_gene: TRBD2; j_gene: TRBJ2-3; abundance: few; v_gene: TRBV3-1; CDR3aa: CASSQLAGYGTDTQYF; CDR3nt: TGTGCCAGCAGCCAATTAGCGGGCTATGGCACAGATACGCAGTATTTT
d_gene: NA; j_gene: TRBJ2-7; abundance: NA; v_gene: TRBV28; CDR3aa: CATRTWSEQYF; CDR3nt: TGTGCCACCAGGACCTGGAGCGAGCAGTACTTC
d_gene: TRBD1; j_gene: TRBJ1-4; abundance: NA; v_gene: TRBV5-1; CDR3aa: CASSLVGQGSDEKLFF; CDR3nt: TGCGCCAGCAGCTTGGTTGGACAGGGATCGGATGAAAAACTGTTTTTT
d_gene: TRBD2; j_gene: TRBJ2-3; abundance: NA; v_gene: TRBV20-1; CDR3aa: CSVHSGGAVPDTQYF; CDR3nt: TGCAGTGTCCATAGCGGGGGGGCAGTCCCAGATACGCAGTATTTT
d_gene: NA; j_gene: TRBJ1-2; abundance: NA; v_gene: TRBV20-1; CDR3aa: CSAADWTGYGYTF; CDR3nt: TGCAGTGCTGCGGACTGGACGGGTTATGGCTACACCTTC
d_gene: TRBD2; j_gene: TRBJ2-3; abundance: few; v_gene: TRBV12-3/TRBV12-4; CDR3aa: CASSSGTSGRHTDTQYF; CDR3nt: TGTGCCAGCAGTTCCGGGACTAGCGGGAGGCACACAGATACGCAGTATTTT
d_gene: NA; j_gene: TRBJ1-2; abundance: few; v_gene: TRBV5-1; CDR3aa: CASSFSEGGPSGYTF; CDR3nt: TGCGCCAGCAGCTTCTCGGAGGGGGGGCCGTCTGGCTACACCTTC
d_gene: NA; j_gene: TRBJ1-3; abundance: NA; v_gene: TRBV20-1; CDR3aa: CSARQSGNTIYF; CDR3nt: TGCAGTGCTAGACAGTCTGGAAACACCATATATTTT
d_gene: TRBD1; j_gene: TRBJ2-1; abundance: few; v_gene: TRBV12-3/TRBV12-4; CDR3aa: CASSQTGNRANEQFF; CDR3nt: TGTGCCAGCAGTCAGACAGGGAATCGTGCCAATGAGCAGTTCTTC
d_gene: NA; j_gene: TRBJ2-1; abundance: few; v_gene: TRBV5-1; CDR3aa: CASSLFNPGPIYNEQFF; CDR3nt: TGCGCCAGCAGCTTGTTCAATCCAGGACCTATCTACAATGAGCAGTTCTTC
d_gene: NA; j_gene: TRBJ2-5; abundance: many; v_gene: TRBV9; CDR3aa: CASSVVGGGGSTQYF; CDR3nt: TGTGCCAGCAGCGTAGTAGGAGGGGGCGGATCAACCCAGTACTTC
d_gene: NA; j_gene: TRBJ2-3; abundance: few; v_gene: TRBV7-2; CDR3aa: CASSLGPSSNTQYF; CDR3nt: TGTGCCAGCAGCTTAGGACCTTCTTCAAATACGCAGTATTTT
d_gene: NA; j_gene: TRBJ2-3; abundance: NA; v_gene: TRBV6-5; CDR3aa: CASSYSGAFSSALHTQYF; CDR3nt: TGTGCCAGCAGTTACTCGGGGGCCTTTAGTTCAGCGCTTCATACGCAGTATTTT
d_gene: TRBD2; j_gene: TRBJ2-5; abundance: few; v_gene: TRBV12-3/TRBV12-4; CDR3aa: CASSDASGYQETQYF; CDR3nt: TGTGCCAGCAGTGACGCTAGCGGGTACCAAGAGACCCAGTACTTC
d_gene: NA; j_gene: TRBJ2-5; abundance: few; v_gene: TRBV27; CDR3aa: CASSHPSGPTSWTQYF; CDR3nt: TGTGCCAGCAGCCATCCGTCGGGACCGACAAGCTGGACCCAGTACTTC
d_gene: NA; j_gene: TRBJ2-4; abundance: many; v_gene: TRBV5-1; CDR3aa: CASSSQGFGAKNIQYF; CDR3nt: TGCGCCAGCAGCTCGCAGGGGTTCGGAGCCAAAAACATTCAGTACTTC
d_gene: NA; j_gene: TRBJ2-2; abundance: few; v_gene: TRBV5-1; CDR3aa: CASSLRTATEWLFF; CDR3nt: TGCGCCAGCAGCTTGCGTACCGCCACCGAATGGCTGTTTTTT
d_gene: TRBD2; j_gene: TRBJ2-3; abundance: few; v_gene: TRBV7-2; CDR3aa: CASSLSAGGPRGSAQYF; CDR3nt: TGTGCCAGCAGCTTATCAGCGGGAGGGCCAAGAGGCAGTGCGCAGTATTTT